The clone carrying this T cell receptor beta chain occurred a few times. The antigen remains unidentified. The V gene lost 2 bases and the J gene lost 1 base, with 9 bases spanning the gap. Germline loops: CDR1 DFQATT, CDR2 SNEGSKA (reference sequence). This CDR3 has 14 residues. This entry is derived from a study of CD8 T cells in ankylosing spondylitis. Overall study findings and caveats: In synovial fluid and blood from reactive arthritis, some motif variants were previously reported. Fewer than ten highly homologous variants made up a TCR beta motif, and this motif appeared characteristic of ankylosing spondylitis blood.

Each CDR3 protein is one row after TCRdb ran MiXCR on the 5' RACE reads. The sample yields approximately 200,000 distinct CDR3 sequences, roughly 13% seen once. Sequencing used blood, either unsorted or a sorted T cell fraction (not recorded which). The receptor was derived from a male donor with ankylosing spondylitis or in good health (not recorded which). The chain links TRBV20-1 to TRBJ1-3, with TRBD1 as a possible D gene (6 bases). Written as DNA, the CDR3 is TGCAGTGCTAGAAAACAGGGATCTGGAAACACCATATATTTT. It encodes CSARKQGSGNTIYF.